The rows below give T cell receptor beta chains drawn from one sample of a study of T-cell reconstitution after alpha-beta-depleted transplantation in children. TCRdb ran MiXCR on the PCR reads and lists one entry per CDR3 protein. The data show just over 950,000 distinct CDR3 sequences, around 30% seen once. This sample comprised PBMCs, mostly from graft donor cells, obtained 360 days after TCRalphabeta/CD19-depleted stem cell transplant. The receptors here all came from a boy less than two years old who had a stem cell transplant for SCID, so the T cells may come from the graft donor. Both conserved end residues are part of each CDR3. A D gene is named only where the DNA matches it firmly. Expanded clones get a size class; other rows say once, few or many, or leave the size out.

clone_size: few
j_call: TRBJ2-3
d_call: TRBD2
v_call: TRBV13
cdr3_aa: CASSLLGLAGGTDTQYF
cdr3_nt: TGTGCCAGCAGCTTACTCGGACTAGCGGGGGGAACAGATACGCAGTATTTT

clone_size: many
j_call: TRBJ2-2
d_call: NA
v_call: TRBV12-3/TRBV12-4
cdr3_aa: CASSLSGAGGELFF
cdr3_nt: TGTGCCAGCAGTTTGTCGGGGGCCGGCGGGGAGCTGTTTTTT

clone_size: NA
j_call: TRBJ2-7
d_call: NA
v_call: TRBV5-6
cdr3_aa: CASSFTVHDYEQYF
cdr3_nt: TGTGCCAGCAGCTTTACAGTCCATGACTACGAGCAGTACTTC

clone_size: NA
j_call: TRBJ2-1
d_call: TRBD2
v_call: TRBV12-3/TRBV12-4
cdr3_aa: CASSIGLAENEQFF
cdr3_nt: TGTGCCAGCAGTATCGGACTAGCGGAAAATGAGCAGTTCTTC

clone_size: NA
j_call: TRBJ1-1
d_call: NA
v_call: TRBV4-3
cdr3_aa: CASSQETDRYSDEAFF
cdr3_nt: TGCGCCAGCAGCCAAGAGACCGACAGGTATAGCGATGAAGCTTTCTTT

clone_size: NA
j_call: TRBJ1-2
d_call: NA
v_call: TRBV2
cdr3_aa: CASSGLTGNYGYTF
cdr3_nt: TGTGCCAGCAGTGGATTGACCGGCAACTATGGCTACACCTTC

clone_size: NA
j_call: TRBJ2-2
d_call: TRBD1
v_call: TRBV7-3
cdr3_aa: CASSLTTGDTGELFF
cdr3_nt: TGTGCCAGCAGCCTAACGACAGGGGACACCGGGGAGCTGTTTTTT

clone_size: NA
j_call: TRBJ2-5
d_call: NA
v_call: TRBV11-2
cdr3_aa: CASSLAIREQETQYF
cdr3_nt: TGTGCCAGCAGCTTAGCAATCAGAGAACAAGAGACCCAGTACTTC

clone_size: once
j_call: TRBJ2-2
d_call: NA
v_call: TRBV5-1
cdr3_aa: CASSFPGSDGELFF
cdr3_nt: TGCGCCAGCAGCTTCCCTGGATCGGACGGGGAGCTGTTTTTT

clone_size: NA
j_call: TRBJ2-2
d_call: NA
v_call: TRBV5-1
cdr3_aa: CASSLGSGANTGELFF
cdr3_nt: TGCGCCAGCAGCTTGGGGTCAGGAGCGAACACCGGGGAGCTGTTTTTT

clone_size: NA
j_call: TRBJ1-3
d_call: NA
v_call: TRBV18
cdr3_aa: CASSPGKGTGNTIYF
cdr3_nt: TGTGCCAGCTCACCGGGAAAGGGAACTGGAAACACCATATATTTT

clone_size: NA
j_call: TRBJ2-7
d_call: NA
v_call: TRBV6-5
cdr3_aa: CASSYEAGIRKQYF
cdr3_nt: TGTGCCAGCAGTTACGAGGCAGGTATACGAAAGCAGTACTTC

clone_size: many
j_call: TRBJ2-1
d_call: NA
v_call: TRBV29-1
cdr3_aa: CSVSRQVYNEQFF
cdr3_nt: TGCAGCGTTTCCAGACAGGTCTACAATGAGCAGTTCTTC

clone_size: NA
j_call: TRBJ2-2
d_call: NA
v_call: TRBV9
cdr3_aa: CASSVAPRGRTGELFF
cdr3_nt: TGTGCCAGCAGCGTAGCCCCGCGGGGGCGCACCGGGGAGCTGTTTTTT

clone_size: few
j_call: TRBJ2-3
d_call: TRBD1
v_call: TRBV20-1
cdr3_aa: CSAFRGTDTQYF
cdr3_nt: TGCAGTGCTTTCAGGGGGACAGATACGCAGTATTTT

clone_size: few
j_call: TRBJ2-7
d_call: NA
v_call: TRBV2
cdr3_aa: CASSEGSGGLLSYEQYF
cdr3_nt: TGTGCCAGCAGTGAGGGATCGGGGGGCCTACTCTCCTACGAGCAGTACTTC

clone_size: few
j_call: TRBJ2-1
d_call: NA
v_call: TRBV4-1
cdr3_aa: CASSLRPSGEVFFNEQFF
cdr3_nt: TGCGCCAGCAGCCTACGTCCATCCGGGGAGGTTTTCTTCAATGAGCAGTTCTTC

clone_size: NA
j_call: TRBJ1-2
d_call: TRBD1
v_call: TRBV20-1
cdr3_aa: CSATPGQGHNLYGYTF
cdr3_nt: TGCAGTGCTACCCCAGGACAGGGCCACAACCTCTATGGCTACACCTTC

clone_size: few
j_call: TRBJ1-4
d_call: NA
v_call: TRBV25-1
cdr3_aa: CASSDARQPNEKLFF
cdr3_nt: TGTGCCAGCAGTGACGCGAGACAGCCTAATGAAAAACTGTTTTTT

clone_size: few
j_call: TRBJ2-7
d_call: NA
v_call: TRBV20-1
cdr3_aa: CSASVSGAREQYF
cdr3_nt: TGCAGTGCTAGCGTGTCGGGGGCGCGGGAGCAGTACTTC

clone_size: many
j_call: TRBJ2-7
d_call: NA
v_call: TRBV29-1
cdr3_aa: CSVEDYEQYF
cdr3_nt: TGCAGCGTTGAAGACTACGAGCAGTACTTC

clone_size: NA
j_call: TRBJ2-7
d_call: NA
v_call: TRBV12-3/TRBV12-4
cdr3_aa: CASSTGQLNYEQYF
cdr3_nt: TGTGCCAGCAGCACCGGACAGTTAAACTACGAGCAGTACTTC

clone_size: few
j_call: TRBJ1-5
d_call: NA
v_call: TRBV12-3/TRBV12-4
cdr3_aa: CASSFPYGRNQPQHF
cdr3_nt: TGTGCCAGCAGTTTTCCTTACGGCAGGAATCAGCCCCAGCATTTT

clone_size: few
j_call: TRBJ2-7
d_call: NA
v_call: TRBV11-2
cdr3_aa: CASSYRGGSALVHEYF
cdr3_nt: TGTGCCAGCAGCTACCGAGGGGGTTCGGCGTTGGTGCACGAGTACTTC

clone_size: many
j_call: TRBJ2-3
d_call: TRBD2
v_call: TRBV4-2
cdr3_aa: CASSQEKGTSGGTDTQYF
cdr3_nt: TGTGCCAGCAGCCAAGAGAAGGGAACTAGCGGGGGCACAGATACGCAGTATTTT

clone_size: few
j_call: TRBJ2-3
d_call: NA
v_call: TRBV24-1
cdr3_aa: CATSDAPTDTQYF
cdr3_nt: TGTGCCACCAGTGACGCCCCTACAGATACGCAGTATTTT

clone_size: NA
j_call: TRBJ2-3
d_call: NA
v_call: TRBV4-3
cdr3_aa: CASSQDTGGSTDTQYF
cdr3_nt: TGCGCCAGCAGCCAAGACACGGGGGGCTCCACAGATACGCAGTATTTT

clone_size: NA
j_call: TRBJ2-1
d_call: TRBD2
v_call: TRBV28
cdr3_aa: CASRRGGQTWNEQFF
cdr3_nt: TGTGCCAGCCGGCGGGGGGGCCAAACTTGGAATGAGCAGTTCTTC

clone_size: NA
j_call: TRBJ2-6
d_call: TRBD1
v_call: TRBV12-3/TRBV12-4
cdr3_aa: CASSWDRANGLTF
cdr3_nt: TGTGCCAGCAGTTGGGACAGGGCGAATGGCCTGACTTTC

clone_size: few
j_call: TRBJ2-2
d_call: NA
v_call: TRBV11-1
cdr3_aa: CASSALIGGEKLTGELFF
cdr3_nt: TGTGCCAGCAGCGCTCTTATCGGCGGCGAGAAACTCACCGGGGAGCTGTTTTTT

clone_size: few
j_call: TRBJ2-1
d_call: NA
v_call: TRBV4-3
cdr3_aa: CASSQDDGEDEQFF
cdr3_nt: TGCGCCAGCAGCCAAGATGACGGCGAAGATGAGCAGTTCTTC

clone_size: few
j_call: TRBJ2-2
d_call: NA
v_call: TRBV12-3/TRBV12-4
cdr3_aa: CASSPLGPNTGELFF
cdr3_nt: TGTGCCAGCAGTCCCCTCGGGCCGAACACCGGGGAGCTGTTTTTT

clone_size: few
j_call: TRBJ2-1
d_call: NA
v_call: TRBV12-5
cdr3_aa: CASGSKYNEQFF
cdr3_nt: TGTGCTAGTGGTTCAAAATACAATGAGCAGTTCTTC

clone_size: NA
j_call: TRBJ2-6
d_call: NA
v_call: TRBV28
cdr3_aa: CASSLPPRYSGANVLTF
cdr3_nt: TGTGCCAGCAGTTTACCCCCCCGTTACTCTGGGGCCAACGTCCTGACTTTC

clone_size: few
j_call: TRBJ2-1
d_call: NA
v_call: TRBV4-1
cdr3_aa: CASSRLGGGDEQFF
cdr3_nt: TGCGCCAGCAGCAGGCTAGGGGGGGGTGATGAGCAGTTCTTC

clone_size: few
j_call: TRBJ2-1
d_call: TRBD2
v_call: TRBV12-3/TRBV12-4
cdr3_aa: CASSSPSGGAYNEQFF
cdr3_nt: TGTGCCAGCAGTTCCCCTAGCGGGGGGGCCTACAATGAGCAGTTCTTC

clone_size: NA
j_call: TRBJ2-3
d_call: NA
v_call: TRBV12-3/TRBV12-4
cdr3_aa: CASSLVPDSTDTQYF
cdr3_nt: TGTGCCAGCAGTTTAGTTCCAGATAGCACAGATACGCAGTATTTT

clone_size: few
j_call: TRBJ2-6
d_call: TRBD1
v_call: TRBV12-3/TRBV12-4
cdr3_aa: CASRRDSRSSGANVLTF
cdr3_nt: TGTGCCAGCAGGAGGGACAGTAGGTCCTCTGGGGCCAACGTCCTGACTTTC